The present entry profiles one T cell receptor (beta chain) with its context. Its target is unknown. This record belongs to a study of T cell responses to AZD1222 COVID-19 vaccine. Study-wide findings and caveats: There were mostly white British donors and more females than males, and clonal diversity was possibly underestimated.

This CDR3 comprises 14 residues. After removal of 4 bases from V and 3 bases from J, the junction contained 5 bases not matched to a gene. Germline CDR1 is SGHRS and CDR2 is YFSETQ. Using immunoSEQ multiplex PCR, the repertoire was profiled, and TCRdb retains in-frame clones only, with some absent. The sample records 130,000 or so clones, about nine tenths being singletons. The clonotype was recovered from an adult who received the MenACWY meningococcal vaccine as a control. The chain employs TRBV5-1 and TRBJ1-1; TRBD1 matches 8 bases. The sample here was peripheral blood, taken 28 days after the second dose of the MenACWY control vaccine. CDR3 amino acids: CASSQGQDDTEAFF. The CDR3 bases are TGCGCCAGCAGCCAGGGACAGGATGACACTGAAGCTTTCTTT. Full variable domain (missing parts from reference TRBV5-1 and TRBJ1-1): KAGVTQTPRYLIKTRGQQVTLSCSPISGHRSVSWYQQTPGQGLQFLFEYFSETQRNKGNFPGRFSGRQFSNSRSEMNVSTLELGDSALYLCASSQGQDDTEAFFGQGTRLTVV.